This TCR beta chain was observed in a study of T cell clonotyping in hematopoietic cell transplantation. The study, taken as a whole, reports: Few recipient clonotypes overlapped donors; over 95% were de novo at given depth. Recipient TCR diversity dropped after transplant; expanded clonotypes rose from day 30 to 180.

Germline CDR1 is SGHTA and CDR2 is FQGTGA. The length of the CDR3 is 15 residues. V shed 2 bases, J shed 4 bases, and the junction held 7 bases outside the gene matches. In regard to this clone: Antigen unknown.

Assay: immunoSEQ multiplex PCR; the TCRdb copy retains only in-frame clones and omits some. The sample gives around 25,000 clones, approximately 95% of which show up once; approximately 1.5% is in the top ten. Source material: peripheral blood mononuclear cells. The sequence derives from a man aged 45-60 years in good health. Some clones in this sample may be carry-over from other donors' samples. The rearrangement links TRBV7-3 to TRBJ1-1; 7 positions match TRBD1. CDR3 sequence reads: CASSLVGGQITEAFF. The CDR3 DNA reads as TGTGCCAGCAGCTTAGTGGGGGGACAGATCACTGAAGCTTTCTTT.